These T cell receptor beta chains were read from a single sample in a study of blood T cell repertoires in COVID-19. The assay was immunoSEQ multiplex PCR, and TCRdb's table has in-frame clones only and misses some. The table lists approximately 250,000 clones, approximately 86% of them singletons. The sequenced sample consisted of peripheral blood. Receptors were obtained from a man aged 35 to 55 with active or convalescent COVID-19. The CDR3 runs from the conserved cysteine through the conserved F or W. The order of the fields is clone size, J gene, V gene, D gene, CDR3 protein, CDR3 DNA. D genes are given only for firm matches. Size is stated for part of the rows, as once, few or many counts, or as a class when the clone is expanded.

>.|TRBJ1-1|TRBV6-5|.
CASSRQRAVNTEAFF
TGTGCCAGCAGTCGGCAGAGGGCGGTGAACACTGAAGCTTTCTTT
>.|TRBJ2-5|TRBV10-1|.
CASSESSRETQYF
TGCGCCAGCAGTGAGTCTAGCCGAGAGACCCAGTACTTC
>.|TRBJ2-7|TRBV19|TRBD1
CATGTGMSEQYF
TGTGCCACAGGGACAGGGATGAGTGAGCAGTACTTC
>.|TRBJ2-4|TRBV4-1|.
CASSRQGAKNIQYF
TGCGCCAGCAGCCGTCAGGGGGCCAAAAACATTCAGTACTTC
>.|TRBJ1-5|TRBV9|.
CASSAPWQGSNQPQHF
TGTGCCAGCAGCGCACCCTGGCAGGGTAGCAATCAGCCCCAGCATTTT
>.|TRBJ1-2|TRBV23-1|.
CASSQGDCISYGYTF
TGCGCCAGCAGTCAGGGGGACTGCATCTCGTATGGCTACACCTTC
>.|TRBJ1-2|TRBV19|TRBD1
CASSDRESYGYTF
TGTGCCAGTAGCGACAGGGAAAGCTATGGCTACACCTTC
>.|TRBJ1-6|TRBV4-1|.
CASSQGDGSQVSPLHF
TGCGCCAGCAGCCAGGGCGACGGCTCTCAGGTCTCACCCCTCCACTTT
>few|TRBJ2-7|TRBV6-5|.
CASSYSYDRSSYEQYF
TGTGCCAGCAGTTACTCCTATGACAGGAGCTCCTACGAGCAGTACTTC
>.|TRBJ1-2|TRBV19|.
CASSIRDSGVYGYTF
TGTGCCAGTAGTATACGGGACTCCGGGGTGTATGGCTACACCTTC
>.|TRBJ2-3|TRBV29-1|TRBD1
CSADRGSTDTQYF
TGCAGCGCGGACAGGGGGAGCACAGATACGCAGTATTTT
>.|TRBJ1-5|TRBV6-5|.
CASSKISGSNQPQHF
TGTGCCAGCAGTAAAATTTCGGGTAGCAATCAGCCCCAGCATTTT
>.|TRBJ1-4|TRBV14|TRBD1
CASSREWRTGREKLFF
TGTGCCAGCAGCCGCGAATGGAGGACAGGGCGTGAAAAACTGTTTTTT
>.|TRBJ2-5|TRBV24-1|.
CATSDFEEETQYF
TGTGCCACCAGTGATTTCGAGGAGGAGACCCAGTACTTC
>.|TRBJ2-1|TRBV6-5|TRBD1
CASSYSRTGYNEQFF
TGTGCCAGCAGTTACTCTCGGACAGGCTACAATGAGCAGTTCTTC
>.|TRBJ1-2|TRBV5-5|TRBD1
CASSLVSGRGNYGYTF
TGTGCCAGCAGCTTGGTGTCCGGCAGGGGGAACTATGGCTACACCTTC
>.|TRBJ1-2|TRBV30|TRBD1
CAWSVGGSGYTF
TGTGCCTGGAGTGTAGGGGGCTCGGGCTACACCTTC
>.|TRBJ2-7|TRBV5-6|TRBD1
CASSYDRGMSYEQYF
TGTGCCAGCAGTTACGACAGGGGGATGTCCTACGAGCAGTACTTC
>.|TRBJ1-1|TRBV27|TRBD1
CASSFSRQGGTEAFF
TGTGCCAGCAGTTTTTCGAGACAGGGGGGGACTGAAGCTTTCTTT
>.|TRBJ1-6|TRBV6-1|.
CASSEELVHF
TGTGCCAGCAGTGAAGAGCTAGTCCACTTT
>.|TRBJ2-5|TRBV30|TRBD1
CAWRPGQGLTETQYF
TGTGCCTGGAGACCGGGACAGGGTCTGACGGAGACCCAGTACTTC
>few|TRBJ2-2|TRBV5-1|TRBD1
CASVWIGTGNTGELFF
TGCGCCAGCGTTTGGATTGGGACAGGGAACACCGGGGAGCTGTTTTTT
>once|TRBJ1-1|TRBV5-1|TRBD1
CASMLRTGSETEAFF
TGCGCCAGCATGTTGCGGACAGGGAGCGAGACTGAAGCTTTCTTT
>.|TRBJ1-3|TRBV5-1|TRBD1
CASSPTGIVDTIYF
TGCGCCAGCAGCCCGACAGGGATTGTGGACACCATATATTTT
>once|TRBJ2-6|TRBV11-2|TRBD1
CASSWQQGAGGANVLTF
TGTGCCAGCAGCTGGCAACAGGGGGCGGGTGGGGCCAACGTCCTGACTTTC
>.|TRBJ1-6|TRBV19|.
CASSGGSNSPLHF
TGTGCCAGCAGTGGGGGGAGCAATTCACCCCTCCACTTT
>.|TRBJ2-1|TRBV9|.
CASSASGTAPRNEQFF
TGTGCCAGCAGCGCCTCCGGGACTGCCCCGAGGAATGAGCAGTTCTTC
>.|TRBJ1-2|TRBV30|.
CAWSVTRVEGYTF
TGTGCCTGGAGTGTAACCCGGGTAGAGGGCTACACCTTC
>.|TRBJ2-1|TRBV18|TRBD2
CASSPRQTSGSLNEQFF
TGTGCCAGCTCACCACGGCAGACTAGCGGGAGTTTGAATGAGCAGTTCTTC
>.|TRBJ1-2|TRBV5-4|.
CASSPIGGSNYGYTF
TGTGCCAGCAGCCCGATCGGGGGTTCTAACTATGGCTACACCTTC
>.|TRBJ2-1|TRBV4-2|TRBD2
CASSQNQAGATYNEQFF
TGTGCCAGCAGCCAAAACCAAGCGGGAGCAACCTACAATGAGCAGTTCTTC
>.|TRBJ2-2|TRBV13|TRBD1
CASSSRGQNTGELFF
TGTGCCAGCAGCTCGAGGGGGCAGAACACCGGGGAGCTGTTTTTT
>.|TRBJ2-5|TRBV18|TRBD2
CASSPPGPGGRLGETQYF
TGTGCCAGCTCACCACCCGGCCCGGGAGGGAGATTGGGGGAGACCCAGTACTTC